A selection of T cell receptor beta chains follows, all from one sample in a study of T cell responses to AZD1222 COVID-19 vaccine. Data came from immunoSEQ multiplex PCR; TCRdb stores just in-frame clones and leaves some out. The table lists tens of thousands of clones, roughly 87% of them singletons. The sequencing used peripheral blood, collected on day 0 of AZD1222 vaccination. The receptors were gathered from an adult in good health. Both conserved end residues are part of each CDR3. The D gene is left open where the match is weak. Some rows mark clone size as missing; the rest say once, few, many or name a class of expanded clone.

>TRBV7-2|NA|TRBJ1-3|NA
CASTLSSGNTIYF
TGTGCCAGCACCCTATCCTCTGGAAACACCATATATTTT
>TRBV12-5|NA|TRBJ2-3|NA
CASGLVRQGMRTDTQYF
TGTGCTAGTGGTTTGGTACGCCAGGGGATGAGGACAGATACGCAGTATTTT
>TRBV11-2|NA|TRBJ1-1|NA
CASRLGNTEAFF
TGTGCCAGCAGGCTGGGGAACACTGAAGCTTTCTTT
>TRBV3-1/TRBV3-2|NA|TRBJ2-2|once
CASSQVASTGELFF
TGTGCCAGCAGCCAAGTCGCTAGCACCGGGGAGCTGTTTTTT
>TRBV6-2/TRBV6-3|NA|TRBJ2-7|NA
CASSYPQGQYF
TGTGCCAGCAGTTACCCACAGGGACAGTACTTC
>TRBV2|NA|TRBJ2-2|NA
CASRSSQNTGELFF
TGTGCCAGCAGATCCTCTCAAAACACCGGGGAGCTGTTTTTT
>TRBV30|TRBD2|TRBJ2-1|NA
CAWSALGLADNNEQFF
TGTGCCTGGAGTGCCCTCGGGCTAGCGGACAACAATGAGCAGTTCTTC
>TRBV5-1|NA|TRBJ2-3|NA
CASSLVPGDGTDTQYF
TGCGCCAGCAGCTTGGTGCCAGGGGATGGTACAGATACGCAGTATTTT
>TRBV29-1|TRBD1|TRBJ2-7|NA
CSGTGQGTHEQYF
TGCAGCGGGACGGGACAGGGGACACACGAGCAGTACTTC
>TRBV4-2|NA|TRBJ1-1|NA
CASSQARGRTEAFF
TGTGCCAGCAGCCAAGCCAGGGGTCGAACTGAAGCTTTCTTT
>TRBV28|TRBD1|TRBJ2-6|NA
CASRGTGAGANVLTF
TGTGCCAGCAGGGGGACAGGGGCTGGGGCCAACGTCCTGACTTTC
>TRBV30|TRBD1|TRBJ2-7|once
CAWSGGTGGYKQYF
TGTGCCTGGAGTGGGGGGACAGGGGGCTATAAGCAGTACTTC
>TRBV5-1|TRBD1|TRBJ2-2|NA
CASSSGQGRTGELFF
TGCGCCAGCAGCTCCGGACAGGGGAGGACCGGGGAGCTGTTTTTT
>TRBV4-2|NA|TRBJ1-1|few
CASSQDSLLSDNTEAFF
TGTGCCAGCAGCCAAGATTCATTGCTCTCCGATAACACTGAAGCTTTCTTT
>TRBV11-2|NA|TRBJ2-1|NA
CASSLTGYNEQFF
TGTGCCAGCAGCTTAACTGGTTACAATGAGCAGTTCTTC
>TRBV7-2|TRBD1|TRBJ1-6|few
CASSPRTGDTLHF
TGTGCCAGCAGCCCGCGGACAGGGGACACCCTCCACTTT
>TRBV14|NA|TRBJ1-1|NA
CASSPLTAIMNTEAFF
TGTGCCAGCAGCCCACTGACAGCTATCATGAACACTGAAGCTTTCTTT
>TRBV5-4|TRBD1|TRBJ1-3|NA
CASSLGTGFSGNTIYF
TGTGCCAGCAGCTTGGGGACAGGCTTCTCTGGAAACACCATATATTTT
>TRBV6-2/TRBV6-3|NA|TRBJ2-7|NA
CASSLDPYEQYF
TGTGCCAGCAGCCTTGACCCCTACGAGCAGTACTTC
>TRBV7-8|NA|TRBJ2-1|NA
CASSLGVSNEQFF
TGTGCCAGCAGCTTGGGGGTTTCGAATGAGCAGTTCTTC
>TRBV18|TRBD1|TRBJ2-7|NA
CASSPDRGPYEQYF
TGTGCCAGCTCACCGGACAGGGGGCCCTACGAGCAGTACTTC
>TRBV5-1|TRBD1|TRBJ2-2|NA
CASSLADRGQNGELFF
TGCGCCAGCAGCTTGGCGGACAGGGGGCAAAACGGGGAGCTGTTTTTT
>TRBV7-2|TRBD2|TRBJ2-7|NA
CASSLGGGYEQYF
TGTGCCAGCAGCTTGGGGGGGGGATACGAGCAGTACTTC
>TRBV11-1|NA|TRBJ2-1|NA
CASSQGGSEQFF
TGTGCCAGCAGCCAAGGGGGAAGTGAGCAGTTCTTC
>TRBV6-2/TRBV6-3|NA|TRBJ2-3|NA
CASSQTLVADYSTDTQYF
TGTGCCAGCAGTCAAACCCTTGTAGCGGACTATAGCACAGATACGCAGTATTTT
>TRBV3-1/TRBV3-2|NA|TRBJ1-3|NA
CASSQPSASGNTIYF
TGTGCCAGCAGCCAACCTTCCGCATCTGGAAACACCATATATTTT
>TRBV19|TRBD2|TRBJ2-7|NA
CASSMDAGGIYEQYF
TGTGCCAGTAGTATGGATGCGGGAGGGATCTACGAGCAGTACTTC
>TRBV2|NA|TRBJ1-6|NA
CASSVVKGLYNSPLHF
TGTGCCAGCAGTGTTGTGAAGGGCCTCTATAATTCACCCCTCCACTTT